This entry lists 19 T cell receptor beta chains sequenced from one sample in a study of T cells after yellow fever vaccination. TCRdb recomputed calls from the 5' RACE reads with MiXCR, one row per CDR3 protein. The profile shows around 320,000 distinct CDR3 sequences, about 10% of them singletons. Sequencing used CD4+ T cells sorted from PBMCs, obtained 5 days after the yellow fever booster vaccination. All receptors derive from a man younger than 30 who received the YFV17D yellow fever vaccine.

The gene calls are TRBV20-1 and TRBJ2-5; D is unresolved. The CDR3 is 11 residues long. In germline, CDR1 is DFQATT, CDR2 SNEGSKA (reference sequence). Trimming took 3 bases from V and 5 from J, leaving 7 bases between them. The CDR3 is CSASHRETQYF. The CDR3 nucleotides are TGCAGTGCTAGCCATCGGGAGACCCAGTACTTC.

This clonotype was detected many times. This sequence joins TRBV5-1 and TRBJ2-7, with 9 bases fitting TRBD1. Looked up from germline, CDR1 is SGHRS and CDR2 is YFSETQ. Losses at the gene ends were 4 bases for V and 2 bases for J; bases not matched to a gene: 1. There are 13 residues in the CDR3. CDR3 amino acids: CASSRDRAYEQYF. The CDR3 DNA reads as TGCGCCAGCAGCCGGGACAGGGCCTACGAGCAGTACTTC.

This chain connects TRBV19 to TRBJ2-1, with 8 bases lining up with TRBD1. V was pared by 4 bases and J by 9 bases, with 5 bases of the junction left unmatched. The CDR3 length is 13 residues. Germline V CDR1 and CDR2: LNHDA, SQIVND (reference sequence). CDR3 DNA: TGTGCCAGTAGTAGACAGGGGCATGGTGAGCAGTTCTTC. Protein: CASSRQGHGEQFF.

In this sample, this clonotype turned up many times. The chain joins TRBV12-3 or TRBV12-4 to TRBJ1-4; D not certain. Trimming shortened V by 4 bases and J by 7 bases, and 13 bases separated the two germline ends. This CDR3 region has 14 residues. This CDR3 reads CASSSGSLGEKLFF. For the CDR3, the DNA is TGTGCCAGCAGTTCGGGTTCTTTGGGTGAAAAACTGTTTTTT.

In its sample, this clonotype was seen a few times. The chain joins TRBV29-1 to TRBJ1-4, with D perhaps TRBD1 (6 bases). CDR3 size: 14 residues. The V gene's germline CDR1 is SQVTM and CDR2 ANQGSEA. V was clipped by 2 bases and J by 10 bases, with 17 bases between them. The CDR3 bases are TGCAGCGTTGAAATGAGGGGGACGGCCCCAAAACTGTTTTTT. Encoded protein: CSVEMRGTAPKLFF.

The gene calls are TRBV11-2 and TRBJ2-7; D may be TRBD1 (6 bases). The CDR3 is made up of 13 amino acids. Germline values: CDR1 SGHAT, CDR2 FQNNGV. V was trimmed by 4 bases and J by 4 bases, leaving 11 bases between them. In nucleotides, the CDR3 is TGTGCCAGCAGCTACGGGACAAATTACGAGCAGTACTTC. Its translation: CASSYGTNYEQYF.

The chain uses TRBV6-5 and TRBJ1-3; the match to TRBD1 covers 7 bases. V was clipped by 4 bases and J by 3 bases; unmatched bases: 6. From germline, CDR1 is MNHEY and CDR2 SVGAGI. CDR3 length: 15 residues. CDR3 bases: TGTGCCAGCAGTTTTACAGGGGCTGGTGGAAACACCATATATTTT. Translation: CASSFTGAGGNTIYF.

There are a few counts of this clonotype. The rearrangement uses TRBV5-6 and TRBJ2-2; weak D call: TRBD2 (6 bases). This CDR3 has 17 amino acids. Looked up from germline, CDR1 is SGHDT and CDR2 is YYEEEE. Trimming took off 4 bases at V and 1 base at J, with 17 bases between the two ends. The CDR3 spells CASSPGGRYLNTGELFF. In DNA form, the CDR3 reads TGTGCCAGCAGCCCCGGGGGACGGTATTTGAACACCGGGGAGCTGTTTTTT.

The genes are TRBV24-1 and TRBJ2-1; TRBD2 aligns across 8 bases. Germline assignment: CDR1 KGHDR and CDR2 SFDVKD. The CDR3 is 13 residues long. Trimming cost V 4 bases and J 8 bases; bases outside gene matches: 3. CDR3 protein: CATSDGGADEQFF. In nucleotides, the CDR3 is TGTGCCACCAGTGACGGGGGGGCGGATGAGCAGTTCTTC.

The gene calls are TRBV6-6 and TRBJ1-2; D unclear. CDR1 is MNHNY, CDR2 SVGAGI, per germline (reference sequence). The germline V and J ends were trimmed by 6 bases and 5 bases, with 7 bases remaining between them. The CDR3 consists of 11 residues. The CDR3 region is CASRRLYGYTF. The CDR3 DNA reads TGTGCCAGCAGGAGGCTTTATGGCTACACCTTC.

The chain employs TRBV30 and TRBJ2-1, with D possibly being TRBD1 (7 bases). Per the germline V gene, CDR1 is GTSNPN and CDR2 is SVGIG (reference sequence). With 4 bases removed from V and 7 bases from J, the gap between germline ends came to 11 bases. The length of the CDR3 is 12 residues. The CDR3 is CAWTGGHNEQFF. The CDR3 coding sequence is TGTGCCTGGACAGGGGGGCATAATGAGCAGTTCTTC.

This clonotype was counted a few times. The chain has TRBV30 and TRBJ2-1; D might be TRBD2 (5 bases). V was clipped by 4 bases and J by 6 bases, with 13 bases between them. The CDR3 is 13 residues long. Germline values: CDR1 GTSNPN, CDR2 SVGIG (reference sequence). In DNA form, the CDR3 reads TGTGCCTGGATCTCTCGGCTAGCCAATGAGCAGTTCTTC. Translated, it gives CAWISRLANEQFF.

This clonotype was seen more than once but under ten times. This sequence joins TRBV3-1 and TRBJ2-3, with D unclear. This CDR3 has 13 amino acids. CDR1 is LGHDT and CDR2 is YNNKEL in the germline V gene (reference sequence). Deletions cut 4 bases from V and 7 bases from J, with 12 bases between. The CDR3 is CASSPEPVNTQYF. The DNA of the CDR3 is TGTGCCAGCAGCCCGGAACCCGTGAATACGCAGTATTTT.

This clonotype was seen only once. The gene calls are TRBV7-2 and TRBJ2-1, with a possible D match to TRBD1 (6 bases). Germline V gene sequence: CDR1 SGHTA, CDR2 FQGNSA. The CDR3 consists of 15 residues. Trimming removed 4 bases from V and 0 bases from J, with 10 bases in between. DNA of the CDR3: TGTGCCAGCAGCTCCCAGGGGAGCTCCTACAATGAGCAGTTCTTC. It yields the protein CASSSQGSSYNEQFF.

The table lists this clonotype with many counts. DNA of the CDR3: TGTGCCAGCAGTTACAGAGGCAGGGGGCTCAACGAGCAGTACTTC. Its protein product is CASSYRGRGLNEQYF. This chain joins TRBV6-5 and TRBJ2-7; TRBD1 agrees at 8 bases. Per the germline V gene, CDR1 is MNHEY and CDR2 is SVGAGI. V was pared by 2 bases and J by 5 bases, with 8 bases of the junction left unmatched. The CDR3 length is 15 residues.

This clonotype was seen a few times. The J gene is TRBJ2-7, the V gene TRBV7-9, with 11 bases matching TRBD1. The CDR3 has 15 amino acids. From germline, CDR1 is SEHNR and CDR2 FQNEAQ (reference sequence). The ends lost 5 bases at V and 6 bases at J; junction bases unmatched: 9. Here the CDR3 reads CASSASGTGGTEQYV. The CDR3 DNA sequence: TGTGCCAGCAGCGCTTCCGGGACAGGGGGAACCGAGCAGTACGTC.

The rearrangement links TRBV24-1 to TRBJ2-3; D ambiguous. This CDR3 spans 14 amino acids. V was pared by 1 base and J by 2 bases, with 6 bases between. CDR1 is KGHDR, CDR2 SFDVKD, per germline. For the CDR3, the DNA is TGTGCCACCAGTGATTTATTCCCCACAGATACGCAGTATTTT. Its translation: CATSDLFPTDTQYF.

This sequence joins TRBV18 and TRBJ1-5; D is uncertain. Germline values: CDR1 KGHSH, CDR2 LQKENI. V lost 3 bases to trimming and J lost 7 bases, with 16 bases between them. CDR3 length: 15 amino acids. The CDR3 loop is CASSPRGSMSQPQHF. The CDR3 DNA follows: TGTGCCAGCTCACCTCGAGGGTCCATGAGCCAGCCCCAGCATTTT. Full variable domain (missing parts from reference TRBV18 and TRBJ1-5): NAGVMQNPRHLVRRRGQEARLRCSPMKGHSHVYWYRQLPEEGLKFMVYLQKENIIDESGMPKERFSAEFPKEGPSILRIQQVVRGDSAAYFCASSPRGSMSQPQHFGDGTRLSIL.

This clonotype was detected only a few times. This chain joins TRBV29-1 and TRBJ2-1; the D gene is possibly TRBD2 (7 bases). Trimming removed 7 bases at V and 4 bases at J, with 17 bases between. CDR1 is SQVTM, CDR2 ANQGSEA, per germline. The CDR3 length is 14 residues. CDR3 loop: CSAIRGAQYNEQFF. The CDR3, as DNA: TGCAGCGCTATCCGGGGGGCGCAATACAATGAGCAGTTCTTC.